Each of the 26 T cell receptor beta chains below was sequenced from the same sample in a study of Graves' ophthalmopathy and Graves' hyperthyroidism. As the template, RNA transcripts were used to amplify TCR beta CDR3 regions. Amplification began with first-round RT-PCR using HTBI primers, then second-round multiplex PCR was performed. In TCRdb, the multiplex PCR reads were re-called with MiXCR into one record per CDR3 protein. This table has about 400,000 distinct CDR3 sequences, approximately 15% appearing once. The sequenced sample consisted of peripheral blood. The receptor source for this set is a woman aged 18-35 years with stable Graves' hyperthyroidism.

The sample holds many counts of this clonotype. This chain connects TRBV4-1 to TRBJ1-1; D remains ambiguous. This CDR3 is 14 amino acids long. Germline V CDR1 and CDR2: MGHRA, YSYEKL. Trimming left V 2 bases short and J 3 bases short, with 10 bases between. The CDR3 is CASSQLLVDTEAFF. The CDR3 DNA follows: TGCGCCAGCAGCCAACTTCTGGTGGACACTGAAGCTTTCTTT.

This clonotype came up many times. The rearrangement joins TRBV6-5 to TRBJ1-1; no reliable D call. The V end lost 2 bases, the J end lost 1 base, and 11 bases lay between the germline ends. CDR3 size: 15 residues. Germline loops: CDR1 MNHEY, CDR2 SVGAGI. The CDR3 protein is CASSYRPSQNTEAFF. CDR3 nucleotides: TGTGCCAGCAGTTACCGCCCCAGTCAGAACACTGAAGCTTTCTTT.

This clonotype appeared many times. The gene calls are TRBV19 and TRBJ2-2, with D possibly TRBD2 on 6 matching bases. V lost 5 bases and J 3 bases, leaving 13 bases between the germline ends. CDR1 and CDR2 from the germline V gene are LNHDA and SQIVND (reference sequence). The CDR3 consists of 15 residues. The CDR3: CASSLSSGYTGELFF. The DNA of the CDR3 is TGTGCCAGTAGTTTGAGCAGCGGGTACACCGGGGAGCTGTTTTTT.

This clonotype has ten or more counts. The gene calls are TRBV4-1 and TRBJ1-6, with unresolved D. The V gene lost 0 bases and the J gene lost 10 bases, with 13 bases spanning the gap. The germline CDR1 and CDR2 sequences are MGHRA and YSYEKL. This CDR3 comprises 15 residues. DNA of the CDR3: TGCGCCAGCAGCCAAGAGACGGTCAGAGGCTCACCCCTCCACTTT. This translates into CASSQETVRGSPLHF.

This clonotype was found many times. The chain combines TRBV19 with TRBJ1-2; 8 nucleotides agree with TRBD1. Germline V gene sequence: CDR1 LNHDA, CDR2 SQIVND (reference sequence). The CDR3 spans 15 residues. Trimming took 5 bases from V and 0 from J; bases not matched to a gene: 5. The CDR3 region is CASSVQGGSNYGYTF. In DNA, the CDR3 is TGTGCCAGTAGTGTACAGGGGGGGTCTAACTATGGCTACACCTTC.

As to this clonotype: A much larger clone lies one base from this, so it may be a read error. The gene calls are TRBV10-3 and TRBJ2-7, with D perhaps matching TRBD2 (5 bases). Germline V CDR1 and CDR2: ENHRY, SYGVKD. The length of the CDR3 is 12 residues. CDR3 nucleotide sequence: TGTGCCATCGGGAGTCCTACCTACGAGGAGTACTTC. It translates to CAIGSPTYEEYF.

The gene calls are TRBV20-1 and TRBJ1-2, with D unresolved. V lost 3 bases to trimming and J lost 0 bases, with 17 bases between them. The CDR3 spans 16 residues. The germline V gene has CDR1 DFQATT and CDR2 SNEGSKA (reference sequence). CDR3 DNA sequence: TGCAGTGCTAGGAACCGCGGAACCAATTCTAACTATGGCTACACCTTC. Its protein is CSARNRGTNSNYGYTF.

Ten or more counts support this clonotype. The chain links TRBV15 to TRBJ2-7, with TRBD1 identical over 7 bases. The CDR3 is 15 amino acids. Germline CDR1 reads LNHNV; CDR2 reads YYDKDF (reference sequence). J lost 1 base, V lost 9 bases, and 12 bases had no gene match. In DNA, the CDR3 is TGTGCCACTGCCGAAGACAGGGTAGGGTCCTACGAGCAGTACTTC. It translates to CATAEDRVGSYEQYF.

This clonotype was seen repeatedly, ten times or more. The chain couples TRBV11-3 to TRBJ2-5; 10 nucleotides line up with TRBD2. Per germline, CDR1 SGHNT and CDR2 YENEEA. The CDR3 is 15 residues long. J lost 5 bases, V lost 0 bases, and 3 bases had no gene match. DNA of the CDR3: TGTGCCAGCAGCTTAGAACTAGCGGGGAGTGAGACCCAGTACTTC. Protein sequence: CASSLELAGSETQYF.

This clonotype was seen ten or more times. CDR3 residues: CASSGREQYF. CDR3 nucleotides: TGTGCCAGCAGTGGCAGGGAGCAGTACTTC. This chain links TRBV6-4 with TRBJ2-7; D is unclear. Germline loops: CDR1 MRHNA, CDR2 SNTAGT. The CDR3 loop spans 10 amino acids. Trimming cost V 4 bases and J 7 bases, with 5 bases left between them.

This clonotype was recorded at least ten times. The V and J genes are TRBV7-6 and TRBJ2-5; no clear D. The CDR3 spans 13 residues. Germline CDR1 SGHVS, CDR2 FNYEAQ. V gave up 0 bases and J gave up 5 bases, with 7 bases separating them. This chain's CDR3 is CASSLAWGETQYF. Here the CDR3 DNA reads TGTGCCAGCAGCTTAGCATGGGGTGAGACCCAGTACTTC.

This clonotype was recorded many times. V usage is TRBV6-2 or TRBV6-3 and J usage is TRBJ1-3; 11 positions agree with TRBD1. Germline V gene data show CDR1 as MNHEY and CDR2 as SVGEGT. The CDR3 sequence is 22 residues long. V dropped 2 bases and J dropped 1; count of bases not matched to a gene: 19. CDR3 sequence: CASSYPDRGPFFFVGSGNTIYF. The DNA for the CDR3 is TGTGCCAGCAGTTACCCGGACAGGGGGCCCTTTTTCTTCGTGGGATCTGGAAACACCATATATTTT.

On this clonotype: This may be a read error, as it is one base from a much larger clone. CDR3 sequence (DNA): TGTGTCAGCCTTAGGGGACGGTACCAAGAGACCCAGTACTTC. Translated: CVSLRGRYQETQYF. This chain connects TRBV2 to TRBJ2-5; the D gene could be TRBD1 or TRBD2 (5 bases each). The length of the CDR3 is 14 residues. Per the germline V gene, CDR1 is SNHLY and CDR2 is FYNNEI.

Comments on this clonotype: This is likely a read error, given that the CDR3 carries no conserved phenylalanine or tryptophan at its end. No DNA is shown, since the ends of the CDR3 on it are uncertain; the CDR3 is the one TCRdb lists. The CDR3 is CASSEGLGNTGELLL. The chain has TRBV6-1 and TRBJ2-2. Germline values: CDR1 MNHNS, CDR2 SASEGT. The CDR3 is made up of 15 amino acids, end residues included.

This clonotype was counted ten times or more. The rearrangement uses TRBV6-5 and TRBJ1-1; D gene ambiguous. This CDR3 region has 13 residues. Trimming took 0 bases from V and 3 from J, leaving 5 bases between them. From germline, CDR1 is MNHEY and CDR2 SVGAGI. The CDR3 nucleotides are TGTGCCAGCAGTTACTCGGGATACACTGAAGCTTTCTTT. Its protein is CASSYSGYTEAFF.

For the CDR3, the DNA is TGTGCCAGCATGGATGGGGACCAGCCCCAGCATTTT. This translates into CASMDGDQPQHF. The J gene is TRBJ1-5, the V gene TRBV6-2 or TRBV6-3; tentative D call: TRBD1 (5 bases). The V and J ends lost 7 bases and 7 bases respectively, with 11 bases between them. Per germline, CDR1 MNHEY and CDR2 SVGEGT. CDR3 length equals 12 residues.

Ten or more counts support this clonotype. The chain recombines TRBV19 with TRBJ1-6; D unresolved. The germline V and J ends were trimmed by 4 bases and 0 bases, with 13 bases remaining between them. This CDR3 is built from 17 residues. CDR1 is LNHDA and CDR2 is SQIVND in the germline V gene (reference sequence). The CDR3 bases are TGTGCCAGTAGTAGCCGGGTCGCCCTCTCCTATAATTCACCCCTCCACTTT. Amino acid sequence: CASSSRVALSYNSPLHF. The full variable domain, completed using reference TRBV19 and TRBJ1-6, is DGGITQSPKYLFRKEGQNVTLSCEQNLNHDAMYWYRQDPGQGLRLIYYSQIVNDFQKGDIAEGYSVSREKKESFPLTVTSAQKNPTAFYLCASSSRVALSYNSPLHFGNGTRLTVT.

The chain combines TRBV12-3 or TRBV12-4 with TRBJ2-7; 7 bases match TRBD2. The ends lost 3 bases at V and 7 bases at J; junction bases unmatched: 6. The CDR3 is 13 amino acids. CDR3 protein: CASSFNGGGEQYF. CDR3 nucleotides: TGTGCCAGCAGTTTTAATGGGGGGGGTGAGCAGTACTTC.

This clonotype has ten or more counts. V and J are TRBV4-2 and TRBJ1-2, with 8 nucleotides matching TRBD1. The J segment lost 0 bases and the V segment lost 3 bases, leaving 6 bases of the junction unmatched. The germline CDR1 and CDR2 sequences are LGHNA and YNFKEQ. The CDR3 is made up of 16 amino acids. This CDR3 reads CASSQPGQVPNYGYTF. The CDR3 coding sequence is TGTGCCAGCAGCCAGCCGGGACAGGTCCCTAACTATGGCTACACCTTC.

This clonotype was found many times. The chain couples TRBV29-1 to TRBJ2-4; D is undetermined. Germline lookup yields CDR1 SQVTM and CDR2 ANQGSEA. The V and J ends lost 2 bases and 0 bases respectively, with 2 bases between them. The CDR3 loop spans 12 amino acids. CDR3 residues: CSVELAKNIQYF. CDR3 bases: TGCAGCGTTGAACTAGCCAAAAACATTCAGTACTTC.

The chain carries TRBV7-6 and TRBJ1-1; D possibly corresponds to TRBD1 (6 bases). The germline CDR1 and CDR2 sequences are SGHVS and FNYEAQ. The length of the CDR3 is 18 residues. V was pared by 5 bases and J by 0 bases, with 22 bases between. This CDR3 reads CASSLSRGDLLLNTEAFF. CDR3 coding DNA: TGTGCCAGCAGCCTCTCTAGGGGGGACTTACTACTGAACACTGAAGCTTTCTTT.

This clonotype has at least ten counts. The chain has TRBV29-1 and TRBJ1-1, with D perhaps matching TRBD1 (6 bases). The CDR3 covers 10 residues. Trimming left V 7 bases short and J 8 bases short, with 11 bases between. CDR1 and CDR2 (germline): SQVTM, ANQGSEA. CDR3 nucleotides: TGCAGCGATTCAGACAGGGAAGCTTTCTTT. As protein: CSDSDREAFF. The full variable domain, its missing parts supplied by reference TRBV29-1 and TRBJ1-1, is SAVISQKPSRDICQRGTSLTIQCQVDSQVTMMFWYRQQPGQSLTLIATANQGSEATYESGFVIDKFPISRPNLTFSTLTVSNMSPEDSSIYLCSDSDREAFFGQGTRLTVV.

This chain uses TRBV12-5 with TRBJ2-5; D is ambiguous. V lost 4 bases and J 2 bases, leaving 14 bases between the germline ends. This CDR3 has 15 amino acids. Germline CDR1 and CDR2: LGHNT and FRNRAP. The DNA of the CDR3 is TGTGCTAGTGGTTATGCGGACCCTGGACAAGAGACCCAGTACTTC. Translated, it gives CASGYADPGQETQYF.

This clonotype occurred many times. The J gene is TRBJ1-2, the V gene TRBV2; TRBD1 matches at 8 bases. The V gene's germline CDR1 is SNHLY and CDR2 FYNNEI. Trimming took 7 bases from V and 3 from J; bases not matched to a gene: 10. The length of the CDR3 is 15 residues. The CDR3 loop reads CASIRPGQEYYGYTF. DNA for the CDR3: TGTGCCAGCATTAGACCGGGACAGGAATACTATGGCTACACCTTC.

CDR3 sequence reads: CSASDGDILSNQPQHF. In DNA form, the CDR3 reads TGCAGTGCTAGCGACGGGGACATCCTTAGCAATCAGCCCCAGCATTTT. The V call is TRBV20-1, the J call TRBJ1-5, with D possibly TRBD1 on 6 matching bases. The germline gives CDR1 DFQATT, CDR2 SNEGSKA (reference sequence). This CDR3 contains 16 residues. V gave up 3 bases and J gave up 0 bases, with 15 bases separating them.

This clonotype came up a few times. The CDR3 nucleotides read TGCGCCAGCAGCCAAGATAGGGCTGTACCCGAGCAGTACTTC. The encoded protein is CASSQDRAVPEQYF. V gene TRBV4-1 combines with J gene TRBJ2-7; D ambiguous. The CDR3 runs to 14 residues. From germline, CDR1 is MGHRA and CDR2 YSYEKL. V lost 0 bases and J 6 bases, leaving 12 bases between the germline ends.